A selection of T cell receptor beta chains follows, all from one sample in a study of cytomegalovirus exposure and HLA in healthy donors. Sequencing was performed with immunoSEQ multiplex PCR; in TCRdb, only in-frame clones are kept and a portion is missing. Among around 160,000 clones, approximately 80% were seen once, and the ten largest hold roughly 7.5%. The sequenced sample was PBMCs. The origin of the receptors is a male donor in good health and CMV-seropositive. The conserved cysteine and the conserved F or W are not part of the CDR3 here. The order of the fields is V gene, D gene, J gene, CDR3 protein. The D gene is left open where the match is weak.

V: TRBV4-2; D: NA; J: TRBJ1-2; CDR3: ASSQEVLAGDYGYT
V: TRBV19; D: NA; J: TRBJ1-1; CDR3: ASSIRRGKVATEAF
V: TRBV12-5; D: TRBD1; J: TRBJ2-5; CDR3: ASGLPSGDRGNETQY
V: TRBV30; D: NA; J: TRBJ2-1; CDR3: AWSVYGSLPHEQF
V: TRBV6-4; D: TRBD2; J: TRBJ2-3; CDR3: ASSTTGGSGGEDTQY
V: TRBV13; D: NA; J: TRBJ1-3; CDR3: ASSATGNTIY
V: TRBV7-8; D: TRBD1; J: TRBJ2-3; CDR3: ASSLFEGQAPQY
V: TRBV16; D: TRBD1; J: TRBJ1-1; CDR3: ASRQGYGEAF
V: TRBV19; D: NA; J: TRBJ1-1; CDR3: ASRRETNTEAF
V: TRBV4-1; D: NA; J: TRBJ1-2; CDR3: ASSQIRVGSGYT
V: TRBV30; D: TRBD1; J: TRBJ2-1; CDR3: AWREGQGWNEQF
V: TRBV21-1; D: NA; J: TRBJ2-6; CDR3: ASSKREGRVPLSGANVLT
V: TRBV7-6; D: TRBD1; J: TRBJ2-1; CDR3: ASSSGQGVYNEQF
V: TRBV30; D: NA; J: TRBJ2-1; CDR3: ATWSPGSNNEQF
V: TRBV9; D: TRBD1; J: TRBJ2-2; CDR3: ASSAGGRDTGELF
V: TRBV7-9; D: NA; J: TRBJ2-3; CDR3: ASSIGAGGFTQY
V: TRBV7-9; D: TRBD1; J: TRBJ1-3; CDR3: ASSSRTGARSGNTIY
V: TRBV18; D: NA; J: TRBJ1-1; CDR3: ASSRSGDMGAL
V: TRBV7-2; D: NA; J: TRBJ2-5; CDR3: ASRRDTAGFETQY
V: TRBV2; D: TRBD1; J: TRBJ1-2; CDR3: ASSPGQNYGYT
V: TRBV5-6; D: TRBD1; J: TRBJ2-1; CDR3: ASSPGGQGSNEQF
V: TRBV7-2; D: NA; J: TRBJ2-3; CDR3: ASSFRLGSTDTQY
V: TRBV7-3; D: NA; J: TRBJ1-2; CDR3: ASSSLGGAGYT
V: TRBV7-2; D: TRBD1; J: TRBJ1-1; CDR3: ASSLFAGGEAF
V: TRBV25-1; D: TRBD2; J: TRBJ2-3; CDR3: ASSGAGGYTQY
V: TRBV5-1; D: NA; J: TRBJ1-4; CDR3: ASSLGGSMNEKLF